These 27 T cell receptor beta chains share one sample of origin, sequenced in a study of long-term antiretroviral therapy in people with HIV. They ran version v3.0 of the immunoSEQ assay at survey level. Repertoires were generated with immunoSEQ multiplex PCR, while TCRdb's copy carries only in-frame clones and drops some. The sample shows over 14,000 clones, around four fifths of them seen only once. The sample here was unsorted PBMCs, taken 1.3 years before starting antiretroviral therapy. These receptors were taken from a man in his forties with HIV.

This rearrangement joins TRBV5-5 to TRBJ2-5, with 8 positions matching TRBD1. The germline gives CDR1 SGHKS, CDR2 YYEKEE (reference sequence). Unmatched junction bases numbered 10, after V lost 2 bases and J lost 4 bases. This CDR3 contains 16 residues. CDR3 sequence (DNA): TGTGCCAGCAGCTTCCCCCAGGGGGCGTTAGGAGAGACCCAGTACTTC. Encoded protein: CASSFPQGALGETQYF.

The V gene is TRBV10-3, the J gene TRBJ2-7, with 9 bases lining up with TRBD1. CDR3 length equals 15 residues. V lost 3 bases to trimming and J lost 4 bases; unmatched junction nucleotides: 7. Germline assignment: CDR1 ENHRY and CDR2 SYGVKD. In DNA, the CDR3 is TGTGCCATCAGTGACCACGGACAGGGGCGTTACGAGCAGTACTTC. Encoded protein: CAISDHGQGRYEQYF.

The chain joins TRBV7-6 to TRBJ1-3; D is uncertain. CDR3 length: 16 residues. The ends were cut back, 5 bases at V and 1 base at J, with 15 bases in the middle. Germline CDR1 SGHVS, CDR2 FNYEAQ. DNA of the CDR3: TGTGCCAGCAGCCGTTTGACTTTGGCATCTGGAAACACCATATATTTT. Translated: CASSRLTLASGNTIYF.

By sample share, this clone is large (0.1 to 1%). DNA for the CDR3: TGTGCCAGCAGTGAAAAACCCTTCAATCAGCCCCAGCATTTT. Protein product: CASSEKPFNQPQHF. The chain carries TRBV2 and TRBJ1-5; D unresolved. The CDR3 has 14 amino acids. From germline, CDR1 is SNHLY and CDR2 FYNNEI. Deletions cut 2 bases from V and 3 bases from J, with 8 bases between.

This clone appeared once. The rearrangement links TRBV6-1 to TRBJ1-6; D is perhaps TRBD1 (6 bases). In germline, CDR1 is MNHNS, CDR2 SASEGT. The CDR3 extends over 15 amino acids. V shed 8 bases and J shed 0 bases, with 11 bases lying between them. The CDR3 DNA reads as TGTGCCAGCGGGGGCGTGAGCTCCTATAATTCACCCCTCCACTTT. Translating gives CASGGVSSYNSPLHF.

This rearrangement joins TRBV18 to TRBJ2-1; D could derive from TRBD1 or TRBD2 (5 bases each). The CDR3 has 12 residues. The germline V gene encodes CDR1 KGHSH and CDR2 LQKENI. V was pared by 6 bases and J by 9 bases, with 12 bases between. The chain's CDR3 is CASSRGVPEQFF. Written as DNA, the CDR3 is TGTGCCAGCTCTCGGGGCGTCCCTGAGCAGTTCTTC.

The V call is TRBV6-5, the J call TRBJ2-5; 7 bases align to TRBD1. Germline V gives CDR1 MNHEY, CDR2 SVGAGI. V gave up 2 bases and J gave up 5 bases; unmatched junction bases: 5. The length of the CDR3 is 14 residues. CDR3 protein: CASSYRTGPETQYF. The CDR3 DNA sequence: TGTGCCAGCAGTTACCGGACAGGCCCTGAGACCCAGTACTTC.

J is TRBJ2-7 and V is TRBV5-1, with TRBD1 as a possible D gene (5 bases). The CDR3 consists of 13 residues. V was cut by 0 bases and J by 3 bases, with 7 bases left in between. In germline, CDR1 is SGHRS, CDR2 YFSETQ. The CDR3 reads CASSLGQIYEQYF. The CDR3 bases are TGCGCCAGCAGCTTGGGACAGATCTACGAGCAGTACTTC. Based on the CDR3 plus reference TRBV5-1 and TRBJ2-7, the full variable domain is KAGVTQTPRYLIKTRGQQVTLSCSPISGHRSVSWYQQTPGQGLQFLFEYFSETQRNKGNFPGRFSGRQFSNSRSEMNVSTLELGDSALYLCASSLGQIYEQYFGPGTRLTVT.

This sequence joins TRBV11-2 and TRBJ1-2; 8 bases match TRBD1. With V trimmed by 4 bases and J by 1 base, 5 bases remained unmatched. The CDR3 loop spans 15 amino acids. Per the germline V gene, CDR1 is SGHAT and CDR2 is FQNNGV. The CDR3: CASSSGQGLNYGYTF. CDR3 nucleotides: TGTGCCAGCAGCTCCGGACAGGGTCTTAACTATGGCTACACCTTC.

V and J are TRBV6-1 and TRBJ1-1; 7 bases align to TRBD1. This CDR3 contains 14 residues. The ends lost 6 bases at V and 0 bases at J; junction bases unmatched: 4. Germline V gives CDR1 MNHNS, CDR2 SASEGT. CDR3 in amino acids: CASSVDRVNTEAFF. DNA for the CDR3: TGTGCCAGCAGCGTTGACAGGGTGAACACTGAAGCTTTCTTT.

The chain combines TRBV5-1 with TRBJ2-6; TRBD1 agrees at 9 bases. CDR3 length equals 18 residues. The junction had 17 bases not matched to a gene; V was cut back by 9 bases and J by 4 bases. Germline V gives CDR1 SGHRS, CDR2 YFSETQ. The CDR3 loop is CATGRSGQGTGGANVLTF. CDR3 sequence (DNA): TGCGCCACCGGAAGAAGTGGACAGGGGACGGGGGGGGCCAACGTCCTGACTTTC.

The genes are TRBV12-5 and TRBJ1-3; the D is unclear. The CDR3 length is 14 residues. The germline V and J ends were trimmed by 3 bases and 0 bases, with 6 bases remaining between them. Per the germline V gene, CDR1 is LGHNT and CDR2 is FRNRAP. CDR3 in DNA: TGTGCTAGTGGTTTAAGCAGCTCTGGAAACACCATATATTTT. This encodes CASGLSSSGNTIYF. Filled out from reference TRBV12-5 and TRBJ1-3, the complete variable domain reads DARVTQTPRHKVTEMGQEVTMRCQPILGHNTVFWYRQTMMQGLELLAYFRNRAPLDDSGMPKDRFSAEMPDATLATLKIQPSEPRDSAVYFCASGLSSSGNTIYFGEGSWLTVV.

V gene TRBV6-5 combines with J gene TRBJ2-1; no firm D call. Germline V gene sequence: CDR1 MNHEY, CDR2 SVGAGI. Trimming stripped 6 bases from V and 1 base from J, with 7 bases between. This CDR3 has 13 amino acids. For the CDR3, the DNA is TGTGCCAGCAGCCCCGGGTCCTACAATGAGCAGTTCTTC. Its protein is CASSPGSYNEQFF.

The chain joins TRBV5-6 to TRBJ1-1; no definite D call. This CDR3 contains 15 residues. Germline lookup yields CDR1 SGHDT and CDR2 YYEEEE. Trimming took 4 bases from V and 0 from J, leaving 13 bases between them. CDR3 residues: CASSPDPSMNTEAFF. The CDR3, as DNA: TGTGCCAGCAGCCCAGACCCGTCTATGAACACTGAAGCTTTCTTT.

The rearrangement joins TRBV6-6 to TRBJ1-4, with D perhaps TRBD1 (5 bases). The V gene's germline CDR1 is MNHNY and CDR2 SVGAGI (reference sequence). The CDR3 covers 15 residues. Deletions cut 6 bases from V and 2 bases from J, with 13 bases between. The CDR3: CASRGTPGTNEKLFF. CDR3 DNA sequence: TGTGCCAGCAGGGGGACCCCAGGCACTAATGAAAAACTGTTTTTT.

The V and J genes are TRBV5-8 and TRBJ2-1; 13 bases line up with TRBD2. Germline values: CDR1 SGHTS, CDR2 YDEGEE. V lost 4 bases and J lost 10; bases outside the gene matches: 8. CDR3 length equals 15 residues. The CDR3 DNA reads TGTGCCAGCAGCCTTGGACTAGCGGGGGTTTACGAGCAGTTCTTC. Its protein is CASSLGLAGVYEQFF. Variable domain in full (rest from reference TRBV5-8 and TRBJ2-1): EAGVTQSPTHLIKTRGQQATLRCSPISGHTSVYWYQQALGLGLQFLLWYDEGEERNRGNFPPRFSGRQFPNYSSELNVNALELEDSALYLCASSLGLAGVYEQFFGPGTRLTVL.

V is TRBV2 and J is TRBJ1-6; D call uncertain. Germline-derived CDR1 and CDR2 are SNHLY and FYNNEI. CDR3 size: 15 residues. The ends were cut back, 0 bases at V and 4 bases at J, with 7 bases in the middle. CDR3: CASSEARPYNSPLHF. CDR3 sequence (DNA): TGTGCCAGCAGTGAAGCACGTCCTTATAATTCACCCCTCCACTTT.

The chain employs TRBV5-1 and TRBJ2-3; the D is unclear. CDR3 length: 12 residues. Germline V gene data show CDR1 as SGHRS and CDR2 as YFSETQ. V lost 0 bases, J lost 7 bases, and 6 bases lay in between. In DNA, the CDR3 is TGCGCCAGCAGCTTGGAAAGCCATACGCAGTATTTT. This gives the protein CASSLESHTQYF.

This clone was picked up a small number of times. The chain is built from TRBV30 and TRBJ2-7; TRBD2 matches 8 bases. Germline lookup yields CDR1 GTSNPN and CDR2 SVGIG (reference sequence). Trimming at V came to 4 bases and at J to 3 bases, leaving 5 bases not matched to a gene. CDR3 length equals 13 residues. The CDR3 loop reads CAWTRGADYEQYF. CDR3 nucleotides: TGTGCCTGGACGCGGGGGGCGGACTACGAGCAGTACTTC. Complete variable domain (other parts from reference TRBV30 and TRBJ2-7): SQTIHQWPATLVQPVGSPLSLECTVEGTSNPNLYWYRQAAGRGLQLLFYSVGIGQISSEVPQNLSASRPQDRQFILSSKKLLLSDSGFYLCAWTRGADYEQYFGPGTRLTVT.

J is TRBJ1-1 and V is TRBV7-8; no reliable D call. Between the trimmed V and J ends, which lost 0 bases and 7 bases, there was a span of 9 bases. The CDR3 has 13 amino acids. The germline gives CDR1 SGHVS, CDR2 FQNEAQ. The chain's CDR3 is CASSLARADEAFF. The CDR3, as DNA: TGTGCCAGCAGCTTAGCTAGGGCAGATGAAGCTTTCTTT. Looking up the rest from reference TRBV7-8 and TRBJ1-1 gives the full variable domain: GAGVSQSPRYKVAKRGQDVALRCDPISGHVSLFWYQQALGQGPEFLTYFQNEAQLDKSGLPSDRFFAERPEGSVSTLKIQRTQQEDSAVYLCASSLARADEAFFGQGTRLTVV.

A few counts support this clone. The rearrangement uses TRBV30 and TRBJ1-2; D is undetermined. CDR3 size: 13 residues. V lost 1 base, J lost 8 bases, and 14 bases lay in between. Germline V CDR1 and CDR2: GTSNPN, SVGIG (reference sequence). CDR3 region: CAWSERAAGGYTF. The DNA of the CDR3 is TGTGCCTGGAGTGAGCGGGCCGCCGGGGGCTACACCTTC.

V usage is TRBV7-9 and J usage is TRBJ1-1, with D possibly being TRBD1 (5 bases). Trimming removed 2 bases from V and 6 bases from J, with 10 bases in between. In germline, CDR1 is SEHNR, CDR2 FQNEAQ (reference sequence). The CDR3 loop spans 13 amino acids. CDR3 DNA sequence: TGTGCCAGCAGCTTAAGAGGGGTGGCTGAAGCTTTCTTT. Translated, it gives CASSLRGVAEAFF. The variable domain in full, with the rest retrieved from reference TRBV7-9 and TRBJ1-1, is DTGVSQNPRHKITKRGQNVTFRCDPISEHNRLYWYRQTLGQGPEFLTYFQNEAQLEKSRLLSDRFSAERPKGSFSTLEIQRTEQGDSAMYLCASSLRGVAEAFFGQGTRLTVV.

The rearrangement joins TRBV5-1 to TRBJ1-1; TRBD1 is a possible D gene (6 bases). The CDR3 sequence is 16 residues long. Germline CDR1 reads SGHRS; CDR2 reads YFSETQ. V was clipped by 1 base and J by 0 bases, with 13 bases between them. Here the CDR3 reads CASSLQQGFMNTEAFF. For the CDR3, the DNA is TGCGCCAGCAGCTTGCAACAGGGTTTCATGAACACTGAAGCTTTCTTT.

This clone was seen only once. The chain has TRBV27 and TRBJ2-2; D remains ambiguous. The CDR3 sequence is 11 residues long. V gave up 4 bases and J gave up 6 bases, with 3 bases separating them. Germline CDR1 MNHEY, CDR2 SMNVEV (reference sequence). The CDR3 coding sequence is TGTGCCAGCAGTTCGGCCGGGGAGCTGTTTTTT. As protein: CASSSAGELFF.

The rearrangement joins TRBV7-9 to TRBJ2-1; tentative D call: TRBD2 (6 bases). Looked up from germline, CDR1 is SEHNR and CDR2 is FQNEAQ (reference sequence). The CDR3 runs 14 residues. V lost 3 bases and J 6 bases, leaving 12 bases between the germline ends. The CDR3 nucleotides read TGTGCCAGCAGCTTCCTCCGGGAGCGCAATGAGCAGTTCTTC. Protein product: CASSFLRERNEQFF.

The CDR3 sequence: CASSQEWNYGYTF. DNA of the CDR3: TGTGCCAGCAGCCAAGAGTGGAACTATGGCTACACCTTC. The chain carries TRBV14 and TRBJ1-2, with D hard to call. V gave up 0 bases and J gave up 2 bases, with 4 bases separating them. The CDR3 extends over 13 amino acids. The germline CDR1 and CDR2 sequences are SGHDN and FVKESK.

This clone was counted once. The V gene is TRBV19, the J gene TRBJ1-2; unclear D gene. V shed 5 bases and J shed 8 bases, with 18 bases lying between them. This CDR3 spans 14 amino acids. In germline, CDR1 is LNHDA, CDR2 SQIVND (reference sequence). CDR3 protein: CASSAREVSGGYTF. The CDR3 nucleotides are TGTGCCAGTAGTGCCCGGGAGGTCTCGGGGGGCTACACCTTC. Full variable domain (missing parts from reference TRBV19 and TRBJ1-2): DGGITQSPKYLFRKEGQNVTLSCEQNLNHDAMYWYRQDPGQGLRLIYYSQIVNDFQKGDIAEGYSVSREKKESFPLTVTSAQKNPTAFYLCASSAREVSGGYTFGSGTRLTVV.